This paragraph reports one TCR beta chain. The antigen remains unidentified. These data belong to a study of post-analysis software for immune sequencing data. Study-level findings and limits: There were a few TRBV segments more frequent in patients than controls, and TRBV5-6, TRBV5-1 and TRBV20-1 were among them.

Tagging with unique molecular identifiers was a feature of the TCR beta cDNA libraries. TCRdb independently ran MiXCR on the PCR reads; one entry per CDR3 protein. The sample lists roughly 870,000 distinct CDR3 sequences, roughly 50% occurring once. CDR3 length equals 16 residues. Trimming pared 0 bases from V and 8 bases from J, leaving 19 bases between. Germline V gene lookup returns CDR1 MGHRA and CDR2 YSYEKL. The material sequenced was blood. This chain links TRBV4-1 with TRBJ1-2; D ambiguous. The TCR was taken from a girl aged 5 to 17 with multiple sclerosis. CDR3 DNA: TGCGCCAGCAGCCAAGAACAAGTAAGGGAGCTCGGAGGCTACACCTTC. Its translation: CASSQEQVRELGGYTF.